These T cell receptor beta chains were read from a single sample in a study of pediatric ulcerative colitis. Using immunoSEQ multiplex PCR, the repertoire was profiled, and TCRdb retains in-frame clones only, with some absent. The sample consists of about 4,300 clones, approximately 92% of them appearing once. The sample comprised blood. These receptors all stem from a boy between 10 and 17 years old who was a control in a study of pediatric ulcerative colitis. Both conserved end residues are part of each CDR3. The D gene is left open where the match is weak. Only part of the rows carry a size: once, few, many, or a class if the clone is expanded.

d_call j_call clone_size v_call cdr3_nt cdr3_aa
NA TRBJ1-5 NA TRBV4-1 TGCGCCAGCAGCACCACTCACACGGGGGAGGGCAATCAGCCCCAGCATTTT CASSTTHTGEGNQPQHF
NA TRBJ2-1 once TRBV27 TGTGCCAGCAGTTTATCTTTTGTTTTTAGAGTTAATGAGCAGTTCTTC CASSLSFVFRVNEQFF
TRBD1 TRBJ1-3 NA TRBV7-6 TGTGCCAGCAGCTTAGGGCCGCAGGGGGCGACTGGAAACACCATATATTTT CASSLGPQGATGNTIYF
TRBD1 TRBJ1-5 NA TRBV6-1 TGTGCCAGCAGCCCGGGACAGGGGGCGAGTCAGCCCCAGCATTTT CASSPGQGASQPQHF
TRBD2 TRBJ2-3 NA TRBV19 TGTGCCAGTACCAATCTAGCGGGAGTAACAGATACGCAGTATTTT CASTNLAGVTDTQYF
TRBD2 TRBJ2-1 NA TRBV7-3 TGTGCCAGCAGCTCCCTCGGTAGCGGGAGGGCCGGCTACAATGAGCAGTTCTTC CASSSLGSGRAGYNEQFF
TRBD1 TRBJ1-1 NA TRBV15 TGTGCCACCAGCAAATCCGGGACAGCGAACACTGAAGCTTTCTTT CATSKSGTANTEAFF
TRBD1 TRBJ1-2 NA TRBV30 TGTGCCTGGGAGGGCGGGGCGGACAGGTTGCGTGGCTACACCTTC CAWEGGADRLRGYTF
NA TRBJ2-7 NA TRBV19 TGTGCCAGTAAAGATATTATGGGGGGCTCTTCAGCCGAGCAGTACTTC CASKDIMGGSSAEQYF
TRBD1 TRBJ1-4 NA TRBV19 TGTGCCAGTAGTGCCCGACAGGGAGGGCGTGAAAAACTGTTTTTT CASSARQGGREKLFF
NA TRBJ2-2 NA TRBV27 TGTGCCAGCAGTTTAGGGGGTCCCGGGGAGCTGTTTTTT CASSLGGPGELFF
NA TRBJ2-3 NA TRBV5-1 TGCGCCAGCAGCCGGGACTGGCCCAGCACAGATACGCAGTATTTT CASSRDWPSTDTQYF
NA TRBJ2-3 NA TRBV11-3 TGTGCCAGCAGCTTAGGACAGGGAGGAGATACGCAGTATTTT CASSLGQGGDTQYF
NA TRBJ2-2 NA TRBV2 TGTGCCAGCAGTGTAGCGGTTAACACCGGGGAGCTGTTTTTT CASSVAVNTGELFF
NA TRBJ1-1 NA TRBV5-5 TGTGCCAGCAGCTTGGGTCTGGGTGGTTATACTGAAGCTTTCTTT CASSLGLGGYTEAFF
TRBD1 TRBJ1-1 NA TRBV27 TGTGCCAGCAGCCGAGGGACAGGGGGCGTTGACACTGAAGCTTTCTTT CASSRGTGGVDTEAFF
NA TRBJ1-1 NA TRBV29-1 TGCAGCGCAAAGGGGGGCCGGACCACTGAAGCTTTCTTT CSAKGGRTTEAFF
NA TRBJ2-5 NA TRBV21-1 TGTGCCAGCGAGGTCGGGGCTCTTAAAGAGACCCAGTACTTC CASEVGALKETQYF
NA TRBJ2-7 NA TRBV10-3 TGTGCCATCAGTGAAAAGGGGGCCTACGAGCAGTACTTC CAISEKGAYEQYF
TRBD1 TRBJ2-5 NA TRBV9 TGTGCCAGCAGCGTAGGGACAGGGGGCGGCGCGGAGACCCAGTACTTC CASSVGTGGGAETQYF
NA TRBJ2-6 NA TRBV6-1 TGTGCCAGCAGTGAAAGGAGAGGGGCCAACGTCCTGACTTTC CASSERRGANVLTF
NA TRBJ1-3 NA TRBV7-9 TGTGCCAGCAGCTTAGACACTTTTAGCGGAAACACCATATATTTT CASSLDTFSGNTIYF
NA TRBJ1-2 NA TRBV6-1 TGTGCCAGCAGTGAAGCCGGCGATGGTTATGGCTACACCTTC CASSEAGDGYGYTF
TRBD2 TRBJ2-1 NA TRBV4-1 TGCGCCAGCAGCCAAGATCATGCTAGCGGGGTCTACAATGAGCAGTTCTTC CASSQDHASGVYNEQFF
NA TRBJ2-2 NA TRBV7-9 TGTGCCAGCAGCCCCTACCCCCCGTCAGTCGGGGAGCTGTTTTTT CASSPYPPSVGELFF
TRBD1 TRBJ1-5 NA TRBV27 TGTGCCAGCAGTTTTGAACCAGGGGGAGGGCAGCCCCAGCATTTT CASSFEPGGGQPQHF
NA TRBJ2-3 once TRBV18 TGTGCCAGCTCACCACCGGCGTCCTATAGCACAGATACGCAGTATTTT CASSPPASYSTDTQYF
TRBD1 TRBJ1-4 NA TRBV23-1 TGCGCCAGCAGTCAATTCCGACAGGGGGGTGAAAAACTGTTTTTT CASSQFRQGGEKLFF
NA TRBJ2-2 NA TRBV10-3 TGTGCCATCAGTGAAGAAGGTTTCCCGAACACCGGGGAGCTGTTTTTT CAISEEGFPNTGELFF
NA TRBJ1-2 NA TRBV4-3 TGCGCCAGCAGCCAAGATCGAGGACAGTGGCGACTGGGAGTGAGCTATGGCTACACCTTC CASSQDRGQWRLGVSYGYTF
TRBD1 TRBJ2-1 NA TRBV7-8 TGTGCCAGCAGCTATAGGGGGGGACAGGGATTAAAGCAGTTCTTC CASSYRGGQGLKQFF
NA TRBJ1-4 NA TRBV20-1 TGCAGTGCTAGGGCTGAAAAACTGTTTTTT CSARAEKLFF
NA TRBJ1-1 once TRBV29-1 TGCAGCGTTGAATGGGGACGGCCCACTGAAGCTTTCTTT CSVEWGRPTEAFF
NA TRBJ1-4 NA TRBV13 TGTGCCAGCAGCACGGGACTGGAAAATGAAAAACTGTTTTTT CASSTGLENEKLFF
TRBD2 TRBJ2-1 NA TRBV5-1 TGCGCCAGCAGCTCGGGACTAGCGGGGTACAATGAGCAGTTCTTC CASSSGLAGYNEQFF
NA TRBJ1-2 NA TRBV4-1 TGCGCCAGCAGCCAAGTAATTGGGAATGGCTACACCTTC CASSQVIGNGYTF
TRBD1 TRBJ2-6 NA TRBV27 TGTGCCAGCAGTTTATGGGGGACAGGGGAGTCCGGGGCCAACGTCCTGACTTTC CASSLWGTGESGANVLTF
NA TRBJ2-7 NA TRBV18 TGTGCCAGCTCACCAGGGCACTACGAGCAGTACTTC CASSPGHYEQYF
NA TRBJ1-5 NA TRBV7-2 TGTGCCAGCAGCTTAGTACAGGGTAGCAATCAGCCCCAGCATTTT CASSLVQGSNQPQHF
NA TRBJ1-2 NA TRBV6-6 TGTGCCAGCAGTTACCCCTTTGGGGGGGACTATGGCTACACCTTC CASSYPFGGDYGYTF
TRBD1 TRBJ1-1 NA TRBV9 TGTGCCAGCAGCGAGCCGGACAGGGGGAAGCCGAACACTGAAGCTTTCTTT CASSEPDRGKPNTEAFF
TRBD2 TRBJ2-1 NA TRBV12-5 TGTGCTAGTGGTTTGAGAGTAGCGGGAACCCCACTTTCCTACAATGAGCAGTTCTTC CASGLRVAGTPLSYNEQFF
NA TRBJ2-5 NA TRBV5-6 TGTGCCAGCAGCACAGGGGAGACCCAGTACTTC CASSTGETQYF
NA TRBJ2-3 NA TRBV21-1 TGTGCCAGCAGCCCCACCCACGGACTAGCCTCCGTCCCAGATACGCAGTATTTT CASSPTHGLASVPDTQYF
TRBD2 TRBJ2-1 NA TRBV5-1 TGCGCCAGCAGCTTGTTGACTAGCGGGAGCCCAGGGAATGAGCAGTTCTTC CASSLLTSGSPGNEQFF
NA TRBJ2-5 NA TRBV29-1 TGCAGCGTTGAAGAAGCGGAGGAGACCCAGTACTTC CSVEEAEETQYF
NA TRBJ1-1 few TRBV11-3 TGTGCCAGCAGTGTAGCGGGACGAGCTTTCTTT CASSVAGRAFF
NA TRBJ1-3 NA TRBV5-1 TGCGCCAGCAGCCAATACAGCTCTGGAAACACCATATATTTT CASSQYSSGNTIYF
NA TRBJ1-5 NA TRBV11-2 TGTGCCAGCAGCTTGGAGGGCGGTCAGCCCCAGCATTTT CASSLEGGQPQHF
NA TRBJ2-3 NA TRBV29-1 TGCAGCGTTGAAGGGAGGACCACAGATACGCAGTATTTT CSVEGRTTDTQYF
TRBD1 TRBJ1-1 NA TRBV7-4 TGTGCCAGCAGCGTTCCCCGTCAGGGGGGGAACACTGAAGCTTTCTTT CASSVPRQGGNTEAFF